Given below is one T cell receptor beta chain in context. Its specificity is not known. These data are taken from a study of shared clonotypes between healthy human individuals. Donors, healthy HIV-negative adults, lacked recent acute infections or vaccinations. The donors, all of them Caucasian adults, lived in Nashville, Tennessee. Whole-study results and caveats: Four donors had about 5.1% of their naive CD4 clonotypes in common.

Sequencing was performed with immunoSEQ multiplex PCR; in TCRdb, only in-frame clones are kept and a portion is missing. The sample contains roughly 2.4 million clones, approximately 94% of which appear only once. The CDR3 runs to 14 residues. Germline loops: CDR1 LNHDA, CDR2 SQIVND (reference sequence). V was trimmed by 3 bases and J by 2 bases, leaving 10 bases between them. The TCR sequence derives from a young man in good health. The chain couples TRBV19 to TRBJ1-1; D ambiguous. Material for sequencing was naive CD4+ T cells sorted from blood. The subset here: CD45RA+ positively selected. The CDR3 loop is CASSIQAGNTEAFF. In DNA, the CDR3 is TGTGCCAGTAGTATCCAGGCGGGAAACACTGAAGCTTTCTTT.